The source of this T cell receptor (beta chain) is a study of blood T cells in healthy people across ages. A second PCR of about 6 to 12 cycles used a sample-barcoded 5' primer and a J-beta primer mix. MiXCR was run by TCRdb on the 5' RACE reads, yielding one entry per CDR3 protein. This sample yields around 1,600,000 distinct CDR3 sequences, of which approximately 42% are seen a single time; approximately 4.1% belongs to the top ten. V shed 5 bases, J shed 4 bases, and the junction held 11 bases outside the gene matches. Germline CDR1 reads SGHTA; CDR2 reads FQGNSA. The CDR3 spans 16 residues. This clonotype has just a few counts.

The V call is TRBV7-2, the J call TRBJ2-7, with 10 bases fitting TRBD2. The sequence was obtained from a woman aged 18-29 years in good health. Sequencing was carried out using blood. The DNA for the CDR3 is TGTGCCAGCAGCCCGTACATAGGACTAGCGGATTACGAGCAGTACTTC. Its protein is CASSPYIGLADYEQYF.